One and the same sample provided the 2 T cell receptor beta chains below, sequenced in a study of shared clonotypes between healthy human individuals. Measured with immunoSEQ multiplex PCR; TCRdb has only the in-frame clones, and not every one. In the table there are around 330,000 clones, approximately 79% of which are singletons. Sequencing was carried out using memory CD4+ T cells sorted from blood. Subset given: CD45RA-negative fraction. These TCRs come from a man younger than 40 in good health.

This clone was picked up one time. This sequence joins TRBV19 and TRBJ1-4; no definite D call. The CDR3 is 13 amino acids. CDR1 is LNHDA, CDR2 SQIVND, per germline (reference sequence). The ends were cut back, 6 bases at V and 5 bases at J, with 10 bases in the middle. The CDR3 protein is CASRTPWNEKLFF. The CDR3 DNA reads as TGTGCCAGTAGAACCCCTTGGAATGAAAAACTGTTTTTT.

On this clone itself: The sample holds other DNA sequences that translate to the same CDR3. This rearrangement joins TRBV2 to TRBJ2-3; no firm D call. The germline CDR1 and CDR2 sequences are SNHLY and FYNNEI. V lost 2 bases, J lost 0 bases, and 6 bases lay in between. The CDR3 is 14 amino acids. In nucleotides, the CDR3 is TGTGCCAGCAGTGAATCGTGGAGCACAGATACGCAGTATTTT. It translates to CASSESWSTDTQYF.